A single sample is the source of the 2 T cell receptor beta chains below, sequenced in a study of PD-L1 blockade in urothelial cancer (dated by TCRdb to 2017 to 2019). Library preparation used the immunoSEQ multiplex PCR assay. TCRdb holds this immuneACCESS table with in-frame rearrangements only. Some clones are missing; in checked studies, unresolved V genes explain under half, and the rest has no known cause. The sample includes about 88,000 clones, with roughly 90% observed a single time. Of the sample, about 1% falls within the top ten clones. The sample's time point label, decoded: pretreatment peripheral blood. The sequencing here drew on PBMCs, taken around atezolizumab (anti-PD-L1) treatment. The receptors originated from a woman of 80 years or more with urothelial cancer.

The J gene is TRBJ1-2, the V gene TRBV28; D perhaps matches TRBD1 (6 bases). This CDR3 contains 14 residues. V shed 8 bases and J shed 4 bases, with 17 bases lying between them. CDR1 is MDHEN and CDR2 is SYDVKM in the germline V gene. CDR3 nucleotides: TGTGCCAGCCTGGGCGGGGGGCCAACCTATGGCTACACCTTC. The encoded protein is CASLGGGPTYGYTF.

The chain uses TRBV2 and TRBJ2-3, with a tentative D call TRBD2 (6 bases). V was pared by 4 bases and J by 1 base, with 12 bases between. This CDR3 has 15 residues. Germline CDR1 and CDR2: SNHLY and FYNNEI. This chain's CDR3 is CASSVEGGGTDTQYF. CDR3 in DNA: TGTGCCAGCAGTGTGGAGGGAGGCGGCACAGATACGCAGTATTTT.